This T cell receptor (beta chain) emerged from a study of T cells in Graves' hyperthyroidism and ophthalmopathy. This clonotype was counted at least ten times. The antigen is undetermined. The study, taken as a whole, reports: Patients with ophthalmopathy were separated from those with stable hyperthyroidism by a 13 V-J model.

Absent ophthalmopathy progression within 18 months defined stable Graves' hyperthyroidism. Those patients with uncontrolled infection, other autoimmune disease, pregnancy or lactation were excluded. Thyroid ultrasound, orbital computed tomography, clinical symptoms, and serum thyroxine and TRAb underpinned diagnoses. Trimming shortened V by 6 bases and J by 4 bases, and 6 bases separated the two germline ends. The CDR3 is 11 amino acids. TCR beta CDR3 region amplification was performed from RNA transcripts. The HTBI primer set drove a first-round RT-PCR of the TCR CDR3. Via MiXCR, TCRdb re-called the multiplex PCR reads, giving one row per CDR3 protein. The sample lists over 150,000 distinct CDR3 sequences, around 16% seen once, with over 45% in the top ten.

This sequence joins TRBV12-3 or TRBV12-4 and TRBJ2-5; D remains ambiguous. The clonotype was recovered from a woman aged 50 to 60 with Graves' hyperthyroidism. Sequencing was done on a sample of blood. In DNA form, the CDR3 reads TGTGCCAGCAGGAAGTCAGAGACCCAGTACTTC. It translates to CASRKSETQYF.